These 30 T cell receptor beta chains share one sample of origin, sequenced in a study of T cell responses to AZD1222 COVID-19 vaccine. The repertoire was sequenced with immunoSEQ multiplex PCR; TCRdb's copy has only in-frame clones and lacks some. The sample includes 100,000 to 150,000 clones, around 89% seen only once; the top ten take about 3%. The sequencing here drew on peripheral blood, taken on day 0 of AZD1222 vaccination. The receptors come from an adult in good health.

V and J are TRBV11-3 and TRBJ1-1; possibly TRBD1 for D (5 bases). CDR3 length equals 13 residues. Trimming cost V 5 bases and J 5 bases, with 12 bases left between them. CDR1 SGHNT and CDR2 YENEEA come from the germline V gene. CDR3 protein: CASSRGAGTEAFF. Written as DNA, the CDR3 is TGTGCCAGCAGCCGCGGGGCGGGGACTGAAGCTTTCTTT.

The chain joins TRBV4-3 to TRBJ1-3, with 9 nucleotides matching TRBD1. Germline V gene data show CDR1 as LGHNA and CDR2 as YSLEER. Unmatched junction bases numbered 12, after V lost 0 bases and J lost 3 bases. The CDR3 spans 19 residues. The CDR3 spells CASSQDRWGQGRVGNTIYF. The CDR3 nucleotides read TGCGCCAGCAGCCAAGATCGATGGGGACAGGGAAGAGTTGGAAACACCATATATTTT.

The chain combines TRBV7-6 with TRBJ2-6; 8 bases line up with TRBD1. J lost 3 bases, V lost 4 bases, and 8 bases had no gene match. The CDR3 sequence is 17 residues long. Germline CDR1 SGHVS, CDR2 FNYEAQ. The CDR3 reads CASSSDRGGSGANVLTF. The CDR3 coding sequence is TGTGCCAGCAGCTCAGACAGGGGCGGAAGTGGGGCCAACGTCCTGACTTTC.

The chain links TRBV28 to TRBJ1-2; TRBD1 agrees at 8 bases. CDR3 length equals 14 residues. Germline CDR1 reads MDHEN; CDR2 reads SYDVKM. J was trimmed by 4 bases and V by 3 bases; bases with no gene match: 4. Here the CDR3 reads CASSFAGQAYGYTF. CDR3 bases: TGTGCCAGCAGTTTTGCGGGACAGGCCTATGGCTACACCTTC.

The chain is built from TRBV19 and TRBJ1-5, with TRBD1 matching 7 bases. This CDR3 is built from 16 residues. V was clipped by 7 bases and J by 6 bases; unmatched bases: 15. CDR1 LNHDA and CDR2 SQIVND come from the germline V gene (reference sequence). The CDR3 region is CASTPGPDRTIQPQHF. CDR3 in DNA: TGTGCCAGTACCCCAGGGCCGGACAGGACTATTCAGCCCCAGCATTTT.

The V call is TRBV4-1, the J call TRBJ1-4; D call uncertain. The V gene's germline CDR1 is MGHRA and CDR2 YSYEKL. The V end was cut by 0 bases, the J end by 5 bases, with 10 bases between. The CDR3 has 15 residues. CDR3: CASSQDPGPNEKLFF. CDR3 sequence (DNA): TGCGCCAGCAGCCAAGATCCTGGGCCAAATGAAAAACTGTTTTTT.

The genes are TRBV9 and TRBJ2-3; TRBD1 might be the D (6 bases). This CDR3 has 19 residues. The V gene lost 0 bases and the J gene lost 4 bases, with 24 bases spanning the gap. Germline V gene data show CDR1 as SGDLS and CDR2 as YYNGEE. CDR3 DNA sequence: TGTGCCAGCAGCGTAGTCCCGGTCGGGCAGGGGATTGGGGCAGATACGCAGTATTTT. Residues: CASSVVPVGQGIGADTQYF. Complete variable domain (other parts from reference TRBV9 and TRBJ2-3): DSGVTQTPKHLITATGQRVTLRCSPRSGDLSVYWYQQSLDQGLQFLIQYYNGEERAKGNILERFSAQQFPDLHSELNLSSLELGDSALYFCASSVVPVGQGIGADTQYFGPGTRLTVL.

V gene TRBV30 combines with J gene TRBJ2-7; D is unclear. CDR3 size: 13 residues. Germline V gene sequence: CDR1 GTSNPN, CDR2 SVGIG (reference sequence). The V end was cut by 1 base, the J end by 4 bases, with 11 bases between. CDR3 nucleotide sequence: TGTGCCTGGAGTGACTTGGATCGATACGAGCAGTACTTC. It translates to CAWSDLDRYEQYF.

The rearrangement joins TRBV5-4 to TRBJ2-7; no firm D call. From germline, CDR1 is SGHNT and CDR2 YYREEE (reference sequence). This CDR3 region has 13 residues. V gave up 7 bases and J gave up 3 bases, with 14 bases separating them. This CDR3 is CASPSRSGYEQYF. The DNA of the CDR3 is TGTGCCAGCCCTTCGAGATCGGGCTACGAGCAGTACTTC.

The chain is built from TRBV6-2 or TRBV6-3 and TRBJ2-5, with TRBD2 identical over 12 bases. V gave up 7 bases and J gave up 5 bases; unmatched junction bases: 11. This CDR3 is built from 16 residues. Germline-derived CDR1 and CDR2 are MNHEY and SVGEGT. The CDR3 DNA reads TGTGCCAGCACCCCCCCACTAGCGGGGGGTGGGGAGACCCAGTACTTC. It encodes CASTPPLAGGGETQYF.

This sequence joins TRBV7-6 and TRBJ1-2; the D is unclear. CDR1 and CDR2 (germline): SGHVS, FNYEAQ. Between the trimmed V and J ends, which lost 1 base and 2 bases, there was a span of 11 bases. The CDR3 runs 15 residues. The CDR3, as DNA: TGTGCCAGCAGCTTAGGTGCCAGCGCAAACTATGGCTACACCTTC. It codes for CASSLGASANYGYTF.

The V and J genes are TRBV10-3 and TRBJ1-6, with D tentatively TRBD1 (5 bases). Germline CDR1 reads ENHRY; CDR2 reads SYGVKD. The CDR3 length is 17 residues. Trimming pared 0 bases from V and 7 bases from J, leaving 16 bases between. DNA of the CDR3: TGTGCCATCAGTGAGTCAGCGGGGGAAGGTGGAAATTCACCCCTCCACTTT. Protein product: CAISESAGEGGNSPLHF.

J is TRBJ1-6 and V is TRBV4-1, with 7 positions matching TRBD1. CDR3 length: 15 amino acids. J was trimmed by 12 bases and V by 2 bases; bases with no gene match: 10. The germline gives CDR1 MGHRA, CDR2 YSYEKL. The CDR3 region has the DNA TGCGCCAGCAGCCAAAACTCTGACAGGGCTAGACCCCTCCACTTT. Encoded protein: CASSQNSDRARPLHF.

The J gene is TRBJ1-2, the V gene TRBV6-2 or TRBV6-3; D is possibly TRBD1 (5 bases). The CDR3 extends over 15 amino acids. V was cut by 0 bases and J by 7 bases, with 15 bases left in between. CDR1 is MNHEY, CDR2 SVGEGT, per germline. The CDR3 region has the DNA TGTGCCAGCAGTTACTCGGGGGGACGGGCGTCTGGCTACACCTTC. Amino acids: CASSYSGGRASGYTF.

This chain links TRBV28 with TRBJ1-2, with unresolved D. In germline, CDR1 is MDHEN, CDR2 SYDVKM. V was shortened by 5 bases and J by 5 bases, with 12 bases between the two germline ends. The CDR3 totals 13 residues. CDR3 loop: CASSPAGEYGYTF. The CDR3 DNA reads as TGTGCCAGCAGTCCGGCAGGAGAATATGGCTACACCTTC.

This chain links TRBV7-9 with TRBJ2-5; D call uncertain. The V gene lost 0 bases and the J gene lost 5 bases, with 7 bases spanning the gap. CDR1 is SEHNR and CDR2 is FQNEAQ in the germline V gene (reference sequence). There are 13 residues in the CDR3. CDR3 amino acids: CASSLAEWETQYF. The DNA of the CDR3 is TGTGCCAGCAGCTTAGCTGAGTGGGAGACCCAGTACTTC.

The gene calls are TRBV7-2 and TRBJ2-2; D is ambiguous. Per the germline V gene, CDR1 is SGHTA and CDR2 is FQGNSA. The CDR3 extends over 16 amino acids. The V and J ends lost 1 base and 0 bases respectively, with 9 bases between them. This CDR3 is CASSLVHNSNTGELFF. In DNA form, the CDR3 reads TGTGCCAGCAGCTTAGTCCATAACTCGAACACCGGGGAGCTGTTTTTT.

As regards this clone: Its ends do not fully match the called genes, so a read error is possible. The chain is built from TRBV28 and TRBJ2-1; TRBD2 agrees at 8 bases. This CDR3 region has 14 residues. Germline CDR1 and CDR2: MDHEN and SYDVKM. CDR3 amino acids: CASILAGSANEQFF. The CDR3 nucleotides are TGTGCCAGCATTTTAGCGGGATCAGCCAATGAGCAGTTCTTC.

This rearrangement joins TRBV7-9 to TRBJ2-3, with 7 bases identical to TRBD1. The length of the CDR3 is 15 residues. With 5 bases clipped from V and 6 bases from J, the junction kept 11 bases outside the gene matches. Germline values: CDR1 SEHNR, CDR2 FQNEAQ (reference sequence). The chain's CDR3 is CASSTGQLRSDTQYF. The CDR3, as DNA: TGTGCCAGCAGCACGGGACAGCTTAGGTCTGATACGCAGTATTTT. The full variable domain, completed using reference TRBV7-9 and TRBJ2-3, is DTGVSQNPRHKITKRGQNVTFRCDPISEHNRLYWYRQTLGQGPEFLTYFQNEAQLEKSRLLSDRFSAERPKGSFSTLEIQRTEQGDSAMYLCASSTGQLRSDTQYFGPGTRLTVL.

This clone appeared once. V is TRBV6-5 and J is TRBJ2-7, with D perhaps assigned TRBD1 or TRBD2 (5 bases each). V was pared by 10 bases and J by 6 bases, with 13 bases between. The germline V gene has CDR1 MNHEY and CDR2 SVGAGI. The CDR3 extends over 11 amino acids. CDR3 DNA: TGTGCCACCGGGACCCCCGCCGAGCAGTACTTC. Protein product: CATGTPAEQYF.

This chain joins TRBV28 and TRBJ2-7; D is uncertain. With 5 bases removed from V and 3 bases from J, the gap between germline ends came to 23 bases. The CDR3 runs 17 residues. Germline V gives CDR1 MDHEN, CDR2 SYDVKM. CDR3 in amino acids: CASSPGRWSGPNYEQYF. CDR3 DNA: TGTGCCAGCAGTCCTGGCAGGTGGTCTGGTCCTAACTACGAGCAGTACTTC.

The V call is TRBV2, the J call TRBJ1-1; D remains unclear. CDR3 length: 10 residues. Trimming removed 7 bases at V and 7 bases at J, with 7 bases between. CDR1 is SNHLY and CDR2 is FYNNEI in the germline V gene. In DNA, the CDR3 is TGTGCCAGCAATAGGGTTGAAGCTTTCTTT. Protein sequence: CASNRVEAFF.

This CDR3 is CATSESGGGDTQYF. CDR3 coding DNA: TGTGCCACCAGTGAGTCGGGGGGGGGAGATACGCAGTATTTT. V is TRBV24-1 and J is TRBJ2-3, with 8 bases aligning to TRBD2. Trimming took 4 bases from V and 5 from J; bases not matched to a gene: 4. CDR3 length: 14 amino acids. Germline V lookup: CDR1 KGHDR, CDR2 SFDVKD.

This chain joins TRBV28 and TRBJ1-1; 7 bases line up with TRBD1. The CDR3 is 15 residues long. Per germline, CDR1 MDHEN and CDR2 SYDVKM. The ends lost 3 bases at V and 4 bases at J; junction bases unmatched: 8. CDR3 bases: TGTGCCAGCAGTTTCTCAGACAGGGTGGGCACTGAAGCTTTCTTT. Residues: CASSFSDRVGTEAFF.

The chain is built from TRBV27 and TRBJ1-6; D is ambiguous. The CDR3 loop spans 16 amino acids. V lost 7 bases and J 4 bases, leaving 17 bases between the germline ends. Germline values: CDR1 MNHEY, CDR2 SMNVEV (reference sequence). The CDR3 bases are TGTGCCAGCACTTTCGGAGGCCGCGGGTATAATTCACCCCTCCACTTT. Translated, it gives CASTFGGRGYNSPLHF.

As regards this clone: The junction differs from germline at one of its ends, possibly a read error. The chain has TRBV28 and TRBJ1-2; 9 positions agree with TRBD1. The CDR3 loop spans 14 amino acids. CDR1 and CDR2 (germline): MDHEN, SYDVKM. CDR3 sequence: CASRSSGTGHGYTF. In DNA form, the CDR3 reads TGTGCCAGCAGGTCCTCCGGGACAGGGCATGGCTACACCTTT.

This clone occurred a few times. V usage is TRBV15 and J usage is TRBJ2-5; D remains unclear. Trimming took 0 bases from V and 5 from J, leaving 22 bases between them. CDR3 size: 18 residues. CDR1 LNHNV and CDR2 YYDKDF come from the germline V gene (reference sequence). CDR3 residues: CATSRDNVDGDLEETQYF. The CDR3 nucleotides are TGTGCCACCAGCAGAGATAACGTTGACGGCGACCTGGAGGAGACCCAGTACTTC.

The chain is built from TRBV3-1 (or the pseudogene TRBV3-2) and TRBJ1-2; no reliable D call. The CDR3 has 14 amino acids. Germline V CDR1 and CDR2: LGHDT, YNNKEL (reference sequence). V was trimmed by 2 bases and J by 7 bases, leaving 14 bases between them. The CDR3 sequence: CASSQRPWAPGYTF. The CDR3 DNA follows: TGTGCCAGCAGCCAACGCCCCTGGGCACCTGGCTACACCTTC.

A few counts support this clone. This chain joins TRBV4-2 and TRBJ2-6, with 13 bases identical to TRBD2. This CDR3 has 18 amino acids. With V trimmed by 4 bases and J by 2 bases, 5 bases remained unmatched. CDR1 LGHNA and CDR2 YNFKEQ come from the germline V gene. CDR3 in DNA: TGTGCCAGCAGCCCCAAAGGACTAGCGGGGGCTGGGGCCAACGTCCTGACTTTC. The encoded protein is CASSPKGLAGAGANVLTF.

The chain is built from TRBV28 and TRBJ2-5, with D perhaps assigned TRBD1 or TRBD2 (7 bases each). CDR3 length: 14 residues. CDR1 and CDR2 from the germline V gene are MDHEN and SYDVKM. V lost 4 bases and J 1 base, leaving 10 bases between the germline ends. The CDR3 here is CASSSGGAQETQYF. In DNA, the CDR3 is TGTGCCAGCAGTTCAGGGGGGGCCCAAGAGACCCAGTACTTC.